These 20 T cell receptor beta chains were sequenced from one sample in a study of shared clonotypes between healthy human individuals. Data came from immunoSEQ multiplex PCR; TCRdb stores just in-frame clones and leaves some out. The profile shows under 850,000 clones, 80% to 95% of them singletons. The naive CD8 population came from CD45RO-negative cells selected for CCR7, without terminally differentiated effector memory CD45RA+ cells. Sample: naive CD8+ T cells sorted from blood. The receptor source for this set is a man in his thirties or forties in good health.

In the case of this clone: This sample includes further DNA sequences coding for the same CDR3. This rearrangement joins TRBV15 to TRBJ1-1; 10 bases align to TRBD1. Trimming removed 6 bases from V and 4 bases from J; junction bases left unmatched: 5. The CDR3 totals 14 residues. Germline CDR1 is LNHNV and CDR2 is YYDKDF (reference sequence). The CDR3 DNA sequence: TGTGCCACCAGTAGGGACAGGGGCTCCACTGAAGCTTTCTTT. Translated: CATSRDRGSTEAFF.

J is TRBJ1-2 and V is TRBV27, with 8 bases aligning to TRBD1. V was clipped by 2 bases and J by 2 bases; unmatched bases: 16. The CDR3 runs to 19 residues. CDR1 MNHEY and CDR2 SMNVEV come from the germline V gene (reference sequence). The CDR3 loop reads CASSLQMPIGQGHNYGYTF. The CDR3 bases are TGTGCCAGCAGTTTACAGATGCCGATTGGACAGGGCCACAACTATGGCTACACCTTC.

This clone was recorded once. This CDR3 is CASSLGGVVVDEQFF. The CDR3, as DNA: TGTGCCAGCAGCCTCGGCGGGGTTGTAGTGGATGAGCAGTTCTTC. This sequence joins TRBV5-8 and TRBJ2-1; the D gene is possibly TRBD2 (6 bases). Germline CDR1 reads SGHTS; CDR2 reads YDEGEE. The V end was cut by 4 bases, the J end by 8 bases, with 19 bases between. The length of the CDR3 is 15 residues.

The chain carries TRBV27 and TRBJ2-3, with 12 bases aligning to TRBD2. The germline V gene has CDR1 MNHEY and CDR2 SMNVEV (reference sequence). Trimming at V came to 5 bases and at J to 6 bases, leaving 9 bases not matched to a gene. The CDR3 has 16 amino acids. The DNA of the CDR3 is TGTGCCAGCAGTGCCATCAGGACTAGCGGGGTGGATACGCAGTATTTT. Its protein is CASSAIRTSGVDTQYF.

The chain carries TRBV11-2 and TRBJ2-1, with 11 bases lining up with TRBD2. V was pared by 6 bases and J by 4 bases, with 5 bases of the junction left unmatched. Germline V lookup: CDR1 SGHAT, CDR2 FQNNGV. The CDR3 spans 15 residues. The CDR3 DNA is TGTGCCAGCAGAGGGGGACTAGCGGAGTACAATGAGCAGTTCTTC. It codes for CASRGGLAEYNEQFF.

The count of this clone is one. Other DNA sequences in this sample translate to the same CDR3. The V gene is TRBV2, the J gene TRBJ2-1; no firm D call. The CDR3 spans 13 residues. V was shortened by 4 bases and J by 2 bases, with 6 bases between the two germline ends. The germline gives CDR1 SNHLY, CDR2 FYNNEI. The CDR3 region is CASSVIAYNEQFF. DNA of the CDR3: TGTGCCAGCAGTGTCATAGCCTACAATGAGCAGTTCTTC.

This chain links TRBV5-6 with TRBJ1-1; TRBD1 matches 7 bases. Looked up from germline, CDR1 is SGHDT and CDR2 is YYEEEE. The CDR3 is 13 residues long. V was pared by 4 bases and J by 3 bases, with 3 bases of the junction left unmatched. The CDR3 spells CASSAQGYTEAFF. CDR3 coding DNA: TGTGCCAGCAGCGCACAGGGGTACACTGAAGCTTTCTTT. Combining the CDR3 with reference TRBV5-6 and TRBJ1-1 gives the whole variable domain DAGVTQSPTHLIKTRGQQVTLRCSPKSGHDTVSWYQQALGQGPQFIFQYYEEEERQRGNFPDRFSGHQFPNYSSELNVNALLLGDSALYLCASSAQGYTEAFFGQGTRLTVV.

CDR3 DNA: TGTGCCAGCAGTATTTTTGGCGAATCCTACGAGCAGTACTTC. This gives the protein CASSIFGESYEQYF. This chain joins TRBV28 and TRBJ2-7; unclear D gene. Trimming shortened V by 5 bases and J by 1 base, and 12 bases separated the two germline ends. This CDR3 spans 14 amino acids. Looked up from germline, CDR1 is MDHEN and CDR2 is SYDVKM.

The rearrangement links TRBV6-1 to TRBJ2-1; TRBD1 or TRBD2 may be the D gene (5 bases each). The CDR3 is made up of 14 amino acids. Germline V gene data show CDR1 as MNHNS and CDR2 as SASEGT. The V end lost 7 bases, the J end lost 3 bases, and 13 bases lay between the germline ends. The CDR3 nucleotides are TGTGCCAGCACTACCGGGACGAACTACAATGAGCAGTTCTTC. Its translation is CASTTGTNYNEQFF.

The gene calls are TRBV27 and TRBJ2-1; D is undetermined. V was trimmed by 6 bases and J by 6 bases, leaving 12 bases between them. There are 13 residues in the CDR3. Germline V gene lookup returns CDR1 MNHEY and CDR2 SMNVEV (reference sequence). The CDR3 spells CASSLIKLNEQFF. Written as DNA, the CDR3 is TGTGCCAGCAGCCTTATAAAGCTCAATGAGCAGTTCTTC.

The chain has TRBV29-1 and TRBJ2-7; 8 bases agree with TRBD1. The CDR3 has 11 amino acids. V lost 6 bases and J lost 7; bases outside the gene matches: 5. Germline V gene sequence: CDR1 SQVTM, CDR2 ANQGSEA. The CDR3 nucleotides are TGCAGCGTCAGGGGGCTCGAGGAGCAGTACTTC. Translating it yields CSVRGLEEQYF.

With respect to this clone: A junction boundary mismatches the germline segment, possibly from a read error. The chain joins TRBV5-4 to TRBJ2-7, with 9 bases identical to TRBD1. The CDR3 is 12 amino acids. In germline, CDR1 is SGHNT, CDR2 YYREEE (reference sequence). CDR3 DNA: TGTGCCAGCAGCTTGGGAGGGGACAGGGTAGACTTC. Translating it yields CASSLGGDRVDF. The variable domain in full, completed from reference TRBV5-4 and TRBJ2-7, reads ETGVTQSPTHLIKTRGQQVTLRCSSQSGHNTVSWYQQALGQGPQFIFQYYREEENGRGNFPPRFSGLQFPNYSSELNVNALELDDSALYLCASSLGGDRVDFGPGTRLTVT.

The CDR3, as DNA: TGTGCCAGCAGTTTTAAGGGGCCGGGGAGCACTGAAGCTTTCTTT. This codes for CASSFKGPGSTEAFF. The chain links TRBV27 to TRBJ1-1, with D maybe TRBD1 (5 bases). This CDR3 is built from 15 residues. The V gene lost 3 bases and the J gene lost 4 bases, with 15 bases spanning the gap. Germline V gene lookup returns CDR1 MNHEY and CDR2 SMNVEV (reference sequence).

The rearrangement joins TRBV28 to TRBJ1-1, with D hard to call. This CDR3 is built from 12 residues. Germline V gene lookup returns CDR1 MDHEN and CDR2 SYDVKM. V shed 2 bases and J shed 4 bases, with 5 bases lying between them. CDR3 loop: CASSLMGTEAFF. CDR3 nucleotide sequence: TGTGCCAGCAGTTTAATGGGCACTGAAGCTTTCTTT.

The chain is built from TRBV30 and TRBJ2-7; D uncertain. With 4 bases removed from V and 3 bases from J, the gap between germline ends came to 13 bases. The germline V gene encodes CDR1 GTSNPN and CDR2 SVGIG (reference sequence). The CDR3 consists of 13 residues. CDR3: CAWTTGPGYEQYF. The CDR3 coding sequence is TGTGCCTGGACCACTGGCCCCGGCTACGAGCAGTACTTC.

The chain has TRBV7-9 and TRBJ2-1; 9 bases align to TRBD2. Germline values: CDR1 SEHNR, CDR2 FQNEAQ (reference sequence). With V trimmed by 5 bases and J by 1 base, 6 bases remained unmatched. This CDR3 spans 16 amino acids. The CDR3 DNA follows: TGTGCCAGCAGCGACCCTGCGGGAGGGTCCTACAATGAGCAGTTCTTC. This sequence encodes CASSDPAGGSYNEQFF. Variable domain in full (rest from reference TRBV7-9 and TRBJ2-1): DTGVSQNPRHKITKRGQNVTFRCDPISEHNRLYWYRQTLGQGPEFLTYFQNEAQLEKSRLLSDRFSAERPKGSFSTLEIQRTEQGDSAMYLCASSDPAGGSYNEQFFGPGTRLTVL.

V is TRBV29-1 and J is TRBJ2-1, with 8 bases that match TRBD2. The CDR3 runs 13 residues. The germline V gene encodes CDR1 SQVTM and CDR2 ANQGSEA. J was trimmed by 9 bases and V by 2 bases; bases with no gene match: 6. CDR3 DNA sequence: TGCAGCGTTGAAAGCGGGAGTATGGCTGAGCAGTTCTTC. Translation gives CSVESGSMAEQFF.

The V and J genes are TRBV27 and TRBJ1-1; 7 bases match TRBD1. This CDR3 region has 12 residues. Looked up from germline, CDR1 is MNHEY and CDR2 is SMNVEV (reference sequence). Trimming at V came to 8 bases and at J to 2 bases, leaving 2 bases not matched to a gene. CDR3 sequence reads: CASWTGNTEAFF. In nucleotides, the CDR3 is TGTGCCAGCTGGACAGGAAACACTGAAGCTTTCTTT.

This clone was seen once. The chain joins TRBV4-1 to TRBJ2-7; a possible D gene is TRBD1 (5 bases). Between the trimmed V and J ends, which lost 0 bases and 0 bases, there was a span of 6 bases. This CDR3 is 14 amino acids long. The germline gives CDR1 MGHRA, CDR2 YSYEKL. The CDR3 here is CASSQEGPSYEQYF. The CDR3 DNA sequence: TGCGCCAGCAGCCAAGAGGGGCCCTCCTACGAGCAGTACTTC.

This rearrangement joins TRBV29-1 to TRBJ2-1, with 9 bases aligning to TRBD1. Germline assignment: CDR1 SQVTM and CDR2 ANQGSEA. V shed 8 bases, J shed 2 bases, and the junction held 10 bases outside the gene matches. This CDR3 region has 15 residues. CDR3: CSSRGQGFPYNEQFF. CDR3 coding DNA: TGCAGCTCCCGGGGACAGGGATTCCCCTACAATGAGCAGTTCTTC.